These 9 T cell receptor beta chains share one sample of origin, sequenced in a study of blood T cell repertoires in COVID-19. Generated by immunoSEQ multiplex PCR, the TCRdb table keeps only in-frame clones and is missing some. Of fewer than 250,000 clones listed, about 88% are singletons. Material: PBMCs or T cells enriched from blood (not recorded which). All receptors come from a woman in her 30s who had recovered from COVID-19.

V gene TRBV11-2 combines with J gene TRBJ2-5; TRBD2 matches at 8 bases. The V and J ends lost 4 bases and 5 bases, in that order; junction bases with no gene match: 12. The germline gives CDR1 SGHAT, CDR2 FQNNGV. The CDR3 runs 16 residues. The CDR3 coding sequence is TGTGCCAGCAGCTGGGTACCGACGGGGGGGCGTGAGACCCAGTACTTC. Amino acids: CASSWVPTGGRETQYF.

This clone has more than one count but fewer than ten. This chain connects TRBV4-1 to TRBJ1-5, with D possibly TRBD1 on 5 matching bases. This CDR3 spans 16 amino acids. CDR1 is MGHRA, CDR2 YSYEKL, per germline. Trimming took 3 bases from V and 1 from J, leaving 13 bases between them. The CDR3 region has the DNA TGCGCCAGCAGCCAGAGGTGGGGGGGAAGCAATCAGCCCCAGCATTTT. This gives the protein CASSQRWGGSNQPQHF.

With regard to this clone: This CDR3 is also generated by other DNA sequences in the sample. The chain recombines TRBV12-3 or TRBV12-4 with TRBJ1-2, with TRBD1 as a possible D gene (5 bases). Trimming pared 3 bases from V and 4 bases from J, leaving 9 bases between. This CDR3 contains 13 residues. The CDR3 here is CASSLQGFYGYTF. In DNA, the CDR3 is TGTGCCAGCAGTTTGCAGGGCTTCTATGGCTACACCTTC.

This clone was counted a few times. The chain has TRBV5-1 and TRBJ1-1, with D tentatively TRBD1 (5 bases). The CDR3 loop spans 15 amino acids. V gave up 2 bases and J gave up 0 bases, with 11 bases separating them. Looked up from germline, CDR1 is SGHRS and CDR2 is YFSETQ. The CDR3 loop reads CASSLVLGVNTEAFF. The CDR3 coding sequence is TGCGCCAGCAGCTTAGTCTTAGGGGTGAACACTGAAGCTTTCTTT.

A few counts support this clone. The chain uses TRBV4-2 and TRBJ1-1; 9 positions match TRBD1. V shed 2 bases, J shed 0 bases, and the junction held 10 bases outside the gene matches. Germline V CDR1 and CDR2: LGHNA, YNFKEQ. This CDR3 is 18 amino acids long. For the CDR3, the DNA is TGTGCCAGCAGCCAATACCCCACGGGACAGGGTATGAACACTGAAGCTTTCTTT. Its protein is CASSQYPTGQGMNTEAFF.

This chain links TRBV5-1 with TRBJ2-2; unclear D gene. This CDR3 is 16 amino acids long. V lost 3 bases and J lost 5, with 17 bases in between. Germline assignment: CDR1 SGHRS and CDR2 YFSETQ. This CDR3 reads CASSSSSRGGTGELFF. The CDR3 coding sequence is TGCGCCAGCAGCTCATCCTCTAGAGGTGGTACCGGGGAGCTGTTTTTT.

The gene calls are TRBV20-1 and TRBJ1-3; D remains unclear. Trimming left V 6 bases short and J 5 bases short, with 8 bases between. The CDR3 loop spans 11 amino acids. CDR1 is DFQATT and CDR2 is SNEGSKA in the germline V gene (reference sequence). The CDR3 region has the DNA TGCAGTGCCCCATCTAGAAACACCATATATTTT. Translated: CSAPSRNTIYF.

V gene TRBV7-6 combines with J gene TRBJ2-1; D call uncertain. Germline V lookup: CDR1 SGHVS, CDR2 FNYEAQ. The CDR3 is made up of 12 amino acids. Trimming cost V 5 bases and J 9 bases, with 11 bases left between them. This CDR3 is CASSHTEGEQFF. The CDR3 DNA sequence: TGTGCCAGCAGCCATACAGAAGGTGAGCAGTTCTTC.

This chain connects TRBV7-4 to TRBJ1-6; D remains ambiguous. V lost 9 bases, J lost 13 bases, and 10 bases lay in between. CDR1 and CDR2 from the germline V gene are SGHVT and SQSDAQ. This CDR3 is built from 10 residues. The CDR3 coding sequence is TGTGCCAGTCAGCGGGCCCCCCTCCACTTT. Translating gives CASQRAPLHF.